In its sample, the clone carrying this T cell receptor (beta chain) was seen a few times. Its antigen is as yet unknown. The germline V and J ends were trimmed by 6 bases and 5 bases, with 8 bases remaining between them. CDR3 length: 12 amino acids. Germline V gives CDR1 MGHDK, CDR2 SYGVNS. This entry is derived from a study of vaccination and CD4 T cells after COVID-19. Oncomine TCR Beta short-read sequencing was applied to DNA from cultured CD4+ T cells. TCRdb reprocessed the PCR reads with MiXCR, giving one entry per CDR3 protein. The table has 18,000 or so distinct CDR3 sequences, around 38% seen once. Treatment here: roughly 10-day PBMC culture with coronavirus spike peptide pools or control peptides (ViraFEST assay).

The chain is built from TRBV25-1 and TRBJ1-5; possible D gene TRBD1, 6 bases. The origin of this receptor is a human donor who received a COVID-19 vaccine. The sequences come from CD4+ T cells from blood, cultured in vitro, collected before SARS-CoV-2 vaccination. The CDR3 loop is CASRQGDQPQHF. DNA of the CDR3: TGTGCCAGCAGACAGGGAGATCAGCCCCAGCATTTT.